The sequence of this T cell receptor beta chain was determined in a study of PD-L1 blockade in urothelial cancer. Germline values: CDR1 LNHDA, CDR2 SQIVND (reference sequence). The length of the CDR3 is 12 residues. Trimming removed 3 bases at V and 5 bases at J, with 8 bases between. The time point denotes: pretreatment peripheral blood. Sequencing was performed with immunoSEQ multiplex PCR; in TCRdb, only in-frame clones are kept and a portion is missing. Of about 72,000 clones listed, roughly 88% are singletons. The V gene is TRBV19, the J gene TRBJ2-7; D not certain. The clonotype originates from a man between 65 and 85 years old with urothelial cancer. The sequenced sample was PBMCs, obtained around atezolizumab (anti-PD-L1) treatment. In nucleotides, the CDR3 is TGTGCCAGTAGTATCCCTAACCACGAGCAGTACTTC. Translated: CASSIPNHEQYF.